Detailed here is one T cell receptor (beta chain). The authors' processing: Amplification of reference gene primers was used by the study to estimate nucleated cell counts. The repertoire was sequenced with immunoSEQ multiplex PCR; TCRdb's copy has only in-frame clones and lacks some. The V and J calls and clone size are taken from that table; D and trimming were inferred from the DNA. The data show tens of thousands of clones, approximately 90% seen once. This CDR3 contains 12 residues. Germline CDR1 reads SQVTM; CDR2 reads ANQGSEA. V was clipped by 3 bases and J by 8 bases, with 12 bases between them. The data stem from a study of blood T cell repertoires in COVID-19.

This chain uses TRBV29-1 with TRBJ2-3; D may be TRBD2 (5 bases). This sequence was found in a man in his forties or fifties with active COVID-19. Sequences were obtained from peripheral blood. The CDR3 nucleotides read TGCAGCGTTGACGGGCTCCGGGGTACGCAGTATTTT. It encodes CSVDGLRGTQYF.